The next 22 T cell receptor beta chains were all read from a single sample in a study (dated by TCRdb to the mid-2010s). Libraries were made using 5' RACE. Sequenced using an Illumina MiSeq. TCRdb cleaned the public reads at Q25 with fastp, built clones with MiXCR and kept in-frame beta chains. Rows with one shared CDR3 protein collapse into an entry with the most common genes and DNA. This sample gives tens of thousands of distinct CDR3 sequences in total; 20% to 30% of them show up just once. The top ten clones comprise less than 4% of the sample. The specimen was naive CD4+ T cells sorted from a lymph node. The sample's cell subset or site label, in plain terms: naive CD4+ T cells, CD4+CD45RA+CD25-. Every receptor here comes from a female donor with breast cancer.

The CDR3 region has the DNA TGCGCCAGCAGCCAAGTGACAGGGATGGGAACAGATACGCAGTATTTT. Translated: CASSQVTGMGTDTQYF. V gene TRBV4-1 combines with J gene TRBJ2-3; TRBD1 matches at 7 bases. V lost 1 base and J lost 3; bases outside the gene matches: 7. The CDR3 length is 16 residues. Germline V gives CDR1 MGHRA, CDR2 YSYEKL.

The V call is TRBV27, the J call TRBJ1-5, with TRBD1 matching 7 bases. The CDR3 is 14 residues long. V shed 6 bases, J shed 6 bases, and the junction held 8 bases outside the gene matches. CDR1 MNHEY and CDR2 SMNVEV come from the germline V gene (reference sequence). For the CDR3, the DNA is TGTGCCAGCAGCCCGGGACAGTCTATTCAGCCCCAGCATTTT. Protein sequence: CASSPGQSIQPQHF.

V is TRBV6-1 and J is TRBJ2-1; the match to TRBD2 covers 8 bases. Germline V gene sequence: CDR1 MNHNS, CDR2 SASEGT. CDR3 length: 14 amino acids. J lost 6 bases, V lost 7 bases, and 8 bases had no gene match. The CDR3 nucleotides read TGTGCCAGCACCCGACTAGCGTCAGGCAATGAGCAGTTCTTC. It encodes CASTRLASGNEQFF.

In this sample, this clonotype turned up a few times. In nucleotides, the CDR3 is TGTGCCAGCAGCACAGCGGGAGGCAACAATGAGCAGTTCTTC. This codes for CASSTAGGNNEQFF. The chain combines TRBV7-2 with TRBJ2-1; 9 bases map to TRBD2. V lost 5 bases, J lost 5 bases, and 4 bases stayed unmatched. Germline V lookup: CDR1 SGHTA, CDR2 FQGNSA. The CDR3 covers 14 residues.

This clonotype was observed a handful of times. The V call is TRBV7-2, the J call TRBJ2-3, with 7 bases that match TRBD2. The V gene end was trimmed by 1 base and the J gene end by 6 bases; junction bases not matched to a gene: 1. Germline CDR1 reads SGHTA; CDR2 reads FQGNSA. This CDR3 has 13 residues. In DNA form, the CDR3 reads TGTGCCAGCAGCTTAGGGACTAGGGATACGCAGTATTTT. The encoded protein is CASSLGTRDTQYF.

About this clonotype: This may be a read error: a much more frequent sequence differs by one nucleotide. CDR3 in amino acids: CASSVGYNELFF. The DNA for the CDR3 is TGTGCCAGCAGCGTAGGCTACAATGAGCTGTTCTTC. The genes are TRBV9 and TRBJ2-1; D is unresolved. This CDR3 spans 12 amino acids. CDR1 and CDR2 from the germline V gene are SGDLS and YYNGEE.

The chain links TRBV5-1 to TRBJ2-7, with TRBD1 identical over 8 bases. Germline CDR1 and CDR2: SGHRS and YFSETQ. This CDR3 comprises 14 residues. With V trimmed by 2 bases and J by 2 bases, 3 bases remained unmatched. The CDR3 here is CASSLLTGAYEQYF. In DNA form, the CDR3 reads TGCGCCAGCAGCTTACTGACAGGGGCCTACGAGCAGTACTTC.

This sequence joins TRBV11-2 and TRBJ2-1, with 7 bases that match TRBD2. The V gene end was trimmed by 5 bases and the J gene end by 9 bases; junction bases not matched to a gene: 10. The V gene's germline CDR1 is SGHAT and CDR2 FQNNGV. CDR3 length: 14 residues. The DNA of the CDR3 is TGTGCCAGCAGCCCCAGCGGGATGGGTGGTGAGCAGTTCTTC. Its protein product is CASSPSGMGGEQFF. The full variable domain, rest sourced from reference TRBV11-2 and TRBJ2-1, is EAGVAQSPRYKIIEKRQSVAFWCNPISGHATLYWYQQILGQGPKLLIQFQNNGVVDDSQLPKDRFSAERLKGVDSTLKIQPAKLEDSAVYLCASSPSGMGGEQFFGPGTRLTVL.

The genes are TRBV12-3 or TRBV12-4 and TRBJ2-5; D ambiguous. The CDR3 runs to 12 residues. V was cut by 4 bases and J by 4 bases, with 7 bases left in between. CDR3 amino acids: CASSYLGETQYF. DNA for the CDR3: TGTGCCAGCAGTTACCTTGGAGAGACCCAGTACTTC.

This clonotype has more than one count but fewer than ten. V usage is TRBV4-1 and J usage is TRBJ2-4; D possibly matches TRBD1 or TRBD2 (7 bases each). This CDR3 is 16 amino acids long. The germline V gene encodes CDR1 MGHRA and CDR2 YSYEKL. Trimming left V 1 base short and J 6 bases short, with 16 bases between. CDR3 region: CASSQARGEGLNIQYF. CDR3 nucleotide sequence: TGCGCCAGCAGCCAAGCCAGGGGGGAGGGCCTAAACATTCAGTACTTC.

This clonotype was observed a handful of times. The rearrangement joins TRBV5-1 to TRBJ1-5; weak D call: TRBD1 (5 bases). V dropped 2 bases and J dropped 7 bases, with 13 bases sitting between them. The germline V gene has CDR1 SGHRS and CDR2 YFSETQ. The CDR3 has 14 residues. The DNA of the CDR3 is TGCGCCAGCAGCTTTGAGGGACTGACGCAGCCCCAGCATTTT. Amino acids: CASSFEGLTQPQHF.

This clonotype has a count of ten or more. The chain uses TRBV12-3 or TRBV12-4 and TRBJ2-5; D perhaps matches TRBD2 (7 bases). The V end lost 1 base, the J end lost 5 bases, and 11 bases lay between the germline ends. There are 14 residues in the CDR3. CDR3 nucleotide sequence: TGTGCCAGCAGTTTAGGTGGGGGGGCGGAGACCCAGTACTTC. Its protein is CASSLGGGAETQYF.

This clonotype was counted between two and nine times. This chain uses TRBV6-1 with TRBJ2-1, with 11 bases identical to TRBD2. In germline, CDR1 is MNHNS, CDR2 SASEGT. The CDR3 contains 15 residues. The junction had 5 bases not matched to a gene; V was cut back by 5 bases and J by 5 bases. The CDR3 is CASSTRLAGNNEQFF. The CDR3 region has the DNA TGTGCCAGCAGTACCCGACTAGCGGGGAACAATGAGCAGTTCTTC.

J is TRBJ2-1 and V is TRBV5-1; D uncertain. V was cut by 0 bases and J by 7 bases, with 8 bases left in between. The CDR3 has 13 residues. The germline V gene encodes CDR1 SGHRS and CDR2 YFSETQ. The CDR3 DNA reads as TGCGCCAGCAGCTTGGGGGGTGTAAATGAGCAGTTCTTC. This codes for CASSLGGVNEQFF.

A note on this clonotype: Since the CDR3 does not end with the conserved phenylalanine or tryptophan, this likely comes from a read error. The genes are TRBV20-1 and TRBJ1-1; a weak D match, TRBD1 (5 bases). The CDR3 has 12 amino acids. Per the germline V gene, CDR1 is DFQATT and CDR2 is SNEGSKA (reference sequence). The V gene lost 3 bases and the J gene lost 6 bases, with 11 bases spanning the gap. DNA of the CDR3: TGCAGTGCTAGTTTCCGGGGGGCTGAAGCTTTCCTT. The encoded protein is CSASFRGAEAFL.

On this clonotype: A read error may explain this, as a much larger clone is one base away. This chain connects TRBV6-5 to TRBJ1-5, with a tentative D call TRBD1 (5 bases). Germline CDR1 MNHEY, CDR2 SVGAGI. The CDR3 has 13 amino acids. V was clipped by 8 bases and J by 4 bases, with 12 bases between them. The CDR3 region has the DNA TGTGCCAGCGGCATACGGGGGAATCAGCCCCAGCATTTT. It yields the protein CASGIRGNQPQHF.

This clonotype was seen more than once but under ten times. The CDR3 DNA sequence: TGTGCCAGCAGCTTACTGCGGGGGGCCGCACCAGATACGCAGTATTTT. As protein: CASSLLRGAAPDTQYF. The chain uses TRBV7-8 and TRBJ2-3, with 8 bases lining up with TRBD2. J lost 4 bases, V lost 2 bases, and 8 bases had no gene match. The length of the CDR3 is 16 residues. Germline lookup yields CDR1 SGHVS and CDR2 FQNEAQ.

The chain joins TRBV12-3 or TRBV12-4 to TRBJ1-4; D uncertain. There are 14 residues in the CDR3. V lost 1 base and J 7 bases, leaving 10 bases between the germline ends. The CDR3 sequence: CASSLDRWGEKLFF. The CDR3 DNA follows: TGTGCCAGCAGTTTAGATAGATGGGGTGAAAAACTGTTTTTT.

This clonotype came up a few times. Mismatch with germline at one junction end may stem from a read error. The V and J genes are TRBV6-2 or TRBV6-3 and TRBJ2-7; the D gene could be TRBD1 or TRBD2 (5 bases each). CDR1 and CDR2 (germline): MNHEY, SVGEGT. CDR3 size: 12 residues. The CDR3 DNA reads TGTGCCAGCAGTTACCCAGGGCCCGAGGAGGTCTTC. It is translated as CASSYPGPEEVF.

This clonotype came up a few times. This rearrangement joins TRBV28 to TRBJ2-1; D gene uncertain. Germline-derived CDR1 and CDR2 are MDHEN and SYDVKM. Trimming took 2 bases from V and 4 from J, leaving 9 bases between them. The CDR3 spans 14 residues. CDR3 protein: CASSLRTVYNEQFF. The CDR3 DNA follows: TGTGCCAGCAGTTTACGGACGGTATACAATGAGCAGTTCTTC.

There are many counts of this clonotype. The V gene is TRBV5-4, the J gene TRBJ2-2; 7 bases match TRBD2. There are 17 residues in the CDR3. Germline V CDR1 and CDR2: SGHNT, YYREEE (reference sequence). With 4 bases clipped from V and 2 bases from J, the junction kept 11 bases outside the gene matches. CDR3 DNA sequence: TGTGCCAGCAGCACCGGCGGGCTAGCGGCAAACACCGGGGAGCTGTTTTTT. As protein: CASSTGGLAANTGELFF.

Sample share makes this clonotype medium-sized. The chain carries TRBV7-2 and TRBJ2-5, with TRBD2 matching over 9 bases. Germline assignment: CDR1 SGHTA and CDR2 FQGNSA. There are 16 residues in the CDR3. V lost 5 bases and J lost 2; bases outside the gene matches: 9. The CDR3 DNA reads TGTGCCAGCAGCCTTAGTAGCGGGAGTGGGCAAGAGACCCAGTACTTC. This sequence encodes CASSLSSGSGQETQYF.